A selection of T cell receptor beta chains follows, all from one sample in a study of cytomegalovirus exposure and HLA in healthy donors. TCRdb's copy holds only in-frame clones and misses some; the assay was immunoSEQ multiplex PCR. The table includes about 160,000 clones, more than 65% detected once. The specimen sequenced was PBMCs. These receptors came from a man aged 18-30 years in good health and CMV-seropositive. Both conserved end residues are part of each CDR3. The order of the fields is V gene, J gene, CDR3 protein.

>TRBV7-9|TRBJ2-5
CASSSAGQQETQYF
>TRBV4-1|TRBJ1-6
CASSQDGGQDSPLHF
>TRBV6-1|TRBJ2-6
CASSASVSGANVLTF
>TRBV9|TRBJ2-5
CASTSGLAEQETQYF
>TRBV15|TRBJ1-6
CATSTPGVSPLHF
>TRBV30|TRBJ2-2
CAWTLGDTGELFF
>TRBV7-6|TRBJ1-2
CASSLVSRGQDGYTF
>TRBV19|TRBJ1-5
CATSDSSNQPQHF
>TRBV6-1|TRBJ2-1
CASSPLNEQFF
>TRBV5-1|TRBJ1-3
CASSLEGGNLSGNTIYF
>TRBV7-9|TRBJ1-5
CASSAGGTQPQHF
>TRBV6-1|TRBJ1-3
CASSLDRSGNTIYF
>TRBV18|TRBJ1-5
CASSPSPGSNQPQHF
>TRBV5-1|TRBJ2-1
CASSWGQTSGGYNEQFF
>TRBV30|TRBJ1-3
CAWSFGGNTIYF
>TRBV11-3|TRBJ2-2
CASSLVGWSGELFF
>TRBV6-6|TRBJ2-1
CASSRASGGEGEQFF
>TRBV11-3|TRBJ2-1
CASSLGGTSGYNEQFF
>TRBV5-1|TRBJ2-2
CASSLSISTGELFF
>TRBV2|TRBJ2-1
CASNPIDRGSYNEQFF
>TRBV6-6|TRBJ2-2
CASSKTGTGTGELFF
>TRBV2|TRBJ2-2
CASSDNRYTGELFF
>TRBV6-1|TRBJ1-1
CASTREGGTEAFF
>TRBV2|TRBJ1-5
CASSEGPGQGLHSNQPQHF
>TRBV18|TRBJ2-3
CASSLLHVPSGGFTDTQYF
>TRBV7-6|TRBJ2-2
CASSLGHGELFF
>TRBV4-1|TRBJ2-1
CASSDAGWEQFF
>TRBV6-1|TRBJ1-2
CASSDHRFYTF
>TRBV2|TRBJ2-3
CASPGLEKDTQYF
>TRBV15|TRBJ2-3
CATGAGPDTQYF
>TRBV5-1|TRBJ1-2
CASSFEGTSPYTF
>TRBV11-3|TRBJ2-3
CASSPTSGTDTQYF
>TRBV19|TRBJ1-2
CAGQGAEGYTF
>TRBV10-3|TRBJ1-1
CAISESVQNGLEAFF
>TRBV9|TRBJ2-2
CASSESGGTGELFF
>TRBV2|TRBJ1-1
CASSGGQGPMNTEAFF
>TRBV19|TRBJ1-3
CASRYPGGTIYF
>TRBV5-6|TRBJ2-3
CASSLTSGGRSLDTQYF
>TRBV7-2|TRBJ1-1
CASSGSGLNTEAFF
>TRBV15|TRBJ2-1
CATSVGLADGNEQFF
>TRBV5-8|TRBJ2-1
CASSPVAGGKNEQFF
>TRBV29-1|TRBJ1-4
CSAAGTVNEKLFF
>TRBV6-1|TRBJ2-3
CASSARGPDTQYF
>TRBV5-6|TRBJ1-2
CASSPGGGALNYGYTF
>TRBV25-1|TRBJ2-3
CASSSGGPTDTQYF
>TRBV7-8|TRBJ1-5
CASSLQGAGADQPQHF
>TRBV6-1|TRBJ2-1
CASSVRGPSSYNEQFF
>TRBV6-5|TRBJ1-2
CASSQDRIYGYTF
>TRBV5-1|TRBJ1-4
CASSTGQGNNEKLFF
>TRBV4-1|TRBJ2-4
CASSQGDGGGQSLIAKNIQYF
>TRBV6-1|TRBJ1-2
CASSRRQGSNYGYTF
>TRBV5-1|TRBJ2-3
CASSFTSGADTQYF
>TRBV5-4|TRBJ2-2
CASSDRTRTGELFF
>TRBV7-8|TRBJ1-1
CASSPSQGTEAFF
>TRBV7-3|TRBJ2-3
CASSAGADTQYF
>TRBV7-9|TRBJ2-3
CASSPEGPAGARGDTQYF
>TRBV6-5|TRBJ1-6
CASRDRVSPLHF
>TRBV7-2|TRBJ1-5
CASSPSLSGGGRVNQPQHF
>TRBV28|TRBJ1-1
CASSFPDRMNTEAFF
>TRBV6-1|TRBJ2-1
CASRAEGGASYEQFF